This is a list of T cell receptor beta chains from one sample in a study of cytomegalovirus exposure and HLA in healthy donors. Clones were sequenced by immunoSEQ multiplex PCR, and TCRdb holds only the in-frame ones, with some missing. The sample carries roughly 120,000 clones, approximately 79% recorded once. The sample was PBMCs. The receptors were gathered from a young man in good health and CMV-seropositive. Both conserved end residues are part of each CDR3. The D gene is left open where the match is weak. Rows may omit the clone size; those that give it use once, few, many or a size class.

DNA: TGTGCCAGCAGTGAGGACAGGGCCTATAATTCACCCCTCCACTTT; CDR3: CASSEDRAYNSPLHF; size: once; V: TRBV2; J: TRBJ1-6; D: TRBD1
DNA: TGTGCCAGCAGCTTTTCGGTTGGCAGGGGCTACGAGCAGTACTTC; CDR3: CASSFSVGRGYEQYF; size: few; V: TRBV7-6; J: TRBJ2-7; D: -
DNA: TGCGCCAGCAGCCCCATGGCAGGGGAGCAGTTCTTC; CDR3: CASSPMAGEQFF; size: -; V: TRBV4-1; J: TRBJ2-1; D: -
DNA: TGTGCCAGCAGTTTAAGCGCTACAGGGGGCGACGCAGATACGCAGTATTTT; CDR3: CASSLSATGGDADTQYF; size: -; V: TRBV27; J: TRBJ2-3; D: TRBD1
DNA: TGTGCCAGCAGCCAATTAGGAGACAGGGATGAAAAACTGTTTTTT; CDR3: CASSQLGDRDEKLFF; size: -; V: TRBV4-2; J: TRBJ1-4; D: TRBD1
DNA: TGTGCCAGCTCATCGAAACAAGATCAGCCCCAGCATTTT; CDR3: CASSSKQDQPQHF; size: -; V: TRBV18; J: TRBJ1-5; D: -
DNA: TGTGCCAGTCGTCCTCCCGCAGACACCGGGGAGCTGTTTTTT; CDR3: CASRPPADTGELFF; size: once; V: TRBV2; J: TRBJ2-2; D: -
DNA: TGTGCCAGCAGTTTCCCGTCAGCGGGTGAAACGGAGACCCAGTACTTC; CDR3: CASSFPSAGETETQYF; size: -; V: TRBV28; J: TRBJ2-5; D: -
DNA: TGCGCCAGCAGTGACGTCGGGGAGACCCAGTACTTC; CDR3: CASSDVGETQYF; size: -; V: TRBV10-2; J: TRBJ2-5; D: -
DNA: TGTGCCAGCAGTTACCAGACAGGGGGTAATGAAAAACTGTTTTTT; CDR3: CASSYQTGGNEKLFF; size: -; V: TRBV28; J: TRBJ1-4; D: TRBD1
DNA: TGTGCCAGCAGCGCCAATGGACAGGGGGCGATTGGAAACACCATATATTTT; CDR3: CASSANGQGAIGNTIYF; size: -; V: TRBV9; J: TRBJ1-3; D: TRBD1
DNA: TGTGCCAGCAGTTCAAGGACAGGGACGGGGGGTACAGGCTACACCTTC; CDR3: CASSSRTGTGGTGYTF; size: -; V: TRBV6-5; J: TRBJ1-2; D: TRBD1
DNA: TGTGCCAGCAGCAAACAGGGCGGCTATGGCTACACCTTC; CDR3: CASSKQGGYGYTF; size: -; V: TRBV7-9; J: TRBJ1-2; D: -
DNA: TGTGCCAGTAGTGTCCCGGGACAGCTAAGAAATGGCTACACCTTC; CDR3: CASSVPGQLRNGYTF; size: -; V: TRBV19; J: TRBJ1-2; D: TRBD1
DNA: TGTGCCAGCAGTTACAGGGGGATGGGCACCGGGGAGCTGTTTTTT; CDR3: CASSYRGMGTGELFF; size: -; V: TRBV6-5; J: TRBJ2-2; D: -
DNA: TGTGCCAGTAGTACCGGACAGTATGGCTACACCTTC; CDR3: CASSTGQYGYTF; size: -; V: TRBV19; J: TRBJ1-2; D: -
DNA: TGCAGCGTTGTTGTCCGGGACAGGGGGCGCGTAAGTTACACCGGGGAGCTGTTTTTT; CDR3: CSVVVRDRGRVSYTGELFF; size: once; V: TRBV29-1; J: TRBJ2-2; D: TRBD1